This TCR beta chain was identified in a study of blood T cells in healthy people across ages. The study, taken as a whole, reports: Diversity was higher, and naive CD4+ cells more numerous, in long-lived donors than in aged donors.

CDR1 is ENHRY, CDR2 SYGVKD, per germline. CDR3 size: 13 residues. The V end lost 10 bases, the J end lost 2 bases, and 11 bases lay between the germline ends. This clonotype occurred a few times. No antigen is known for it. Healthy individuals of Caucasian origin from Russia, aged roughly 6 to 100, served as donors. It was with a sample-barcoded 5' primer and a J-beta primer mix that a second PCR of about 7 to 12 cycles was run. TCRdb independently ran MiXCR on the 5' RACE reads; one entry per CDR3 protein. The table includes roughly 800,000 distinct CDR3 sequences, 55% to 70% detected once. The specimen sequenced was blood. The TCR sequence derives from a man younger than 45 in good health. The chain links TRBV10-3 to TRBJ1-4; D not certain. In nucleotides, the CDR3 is TGTGCCACAAATACAAGGACTAATGAAAAACTGTTTTTT. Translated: CATNTRTNEKLFF.